This TCR beta chain came from a study of CD8+ T cells in alopecia areata. Whole-study context: Treated patients received oral tofacitinib, 5 to 10 mg twice daily. Points from the study as a whole: For patients receiving tofacitinib, scalp clonality and expanded CD8+ clones among the top 100 significantly decreased. Persistence of many expanded lesional clones was seen in scalp and blood during tofacitinib.

The authors extracted RNA and reverse transcribed it into cDNA as the sequencing template. The protocol was immunoSEQ multiplex PCR, while the TCRdb copy is restricted to in-frame clones and leaves out a portion. The data contain roughly 180,000 clones, about 55% of them singletons. Concerning this clone: Its antigen is as yet unknown.

Stated treatment: oral pan-JAK inhibitor, 5-10 mg twice daily. Collection of lesional scalp punch biopsies and peripheral blood was performed in alopecia areata patients. V shed 4 bases and J shed 4 bases, with 7 bases lying between them. The CDR3 has 12 amino acids. Germline V gene sequence: CDR1 MNHEY, CDR2 SMNVEV (reference sequence). The genes are TRBV27 and TRBJ1-1, with D perhaps TRBD1 (5 bases). Sequencing used CD8+ T cells sorted from blood, obtained at week 24, from a patient treated with tofacitinib. This clonotype was sampled from a human donor with alopecia areata. The CDR3 sequence: CASSWGGTEAFF. In DNA, the CDR3 is TGTGCCAGCAGTTGGGGGGGCACTGAAGCTTTCTTT.